A selection of T cell receptor beta chains follows, all from one sample in a study of cytomegalovirus exposure and HLA in healthy donors. Measured with immunoSEQ multiplex PCR; TCRdb has only the in-frame clones, and not every one. The sample contains some 130,000 clones, 80% of which appear only once. Sequences were obtained from PBMCs. The receptor source for this set is a man aged 25 to 45 in good health and CMV-seronegative. Each CDR3 is given with its conserved first and last residue. The order of the fields is CDR3 DNA, CDR3 protein, D gene, clone size, V gene, J gene. D genes are given only for firm matches. The size entry is marked missing in some rows and otherwise reads once, few, many or a size class.

TGTGCCAGCAGCCAAGACACCGGGACTAGCGGGAGGGCCCCCTACGAGCAGTACTTC	CASSQDTGTSGRAPYEQYF	TRBD2	-	TRBV14	TRBJ2-7
TGTGCCAGCAGCAAAAACAGCCAAGAGACCCAGTACTTC	CASSKNSQETQYF	-	few	TRBV6-6	TRBJ2-5
TGTGCCAGCAGCTTTACAGGGTGGTACGAGCAGTACTTC	CASSFTGWYEQYF	-	-	TRBV11-2	TRBJ2-7
TGTGCCAGCAGCACCACCGGGACAGCTAATGAAAAACTGTTTTTT	CASSTTGTANEKLFF	TRBD1	-	TRBV9	TRBJ1-4
TGTGCCAGCAGGGACAGTTGGGGAACTAACTATGGCTACACCTTC	CASRDSWGTNYGYTF	-	-	TRBV5-5	TRBJ1-2
TGTGCCAGTAGTATATTCTCAGGGTTCTATGGCTACACCTTC	CASSIFSGFYGYTF	-	-	TRBV19	TRBJ1-2
TGTGCCAGCAGCTTGAGGGGATTAGGCTATGGCTACACCTTC	CASSLRGLGYGYTF	-	-	TRBV5-4	TRBJ1-2
TGTGCCAGCAGCGTAGGAGCCGGGAGGACAGATACGCAGTATTTT	CASSVGAGRTDTQYF	TRBD2	-	TRBV9	TRBJ2-3
TGTGCCAGCAGAACCAACCCGGGACAGGGGGCCTATGAGCAGTTCTTC	CASRTNPGQGAYEQFF	TRBD1	-	TRBV2	TRBJ2-1
TGTGCCAGCAGTGAGACAGCTATCTCTGGAAACACCATATATTTT	CASSETAISGNTIYF	-	-	TRBV6-1	TRBJ1-3
TGTGCCAGCAGCTTAGTACAGGGCTTGGTCACTGAAGCTTTCTTT	CASSLVQGLVTEAFF	-	few	TRBV7-2	TRBJ1-1
TGTGCCAGTAGTTTACAATCGACAGGAGCCTCCTACGAGCAGTACTTC	CASSLQSTGASYEQYF	-	-	TRBV19	TRBJ2-7
TGTGCCAGCAGCGTAAGAGGAGACAGGGTCACAGATACGCAGTATTTT	CASSVRGDRVTDTQYF	TRBD1	-	TRBV9	TRBJ2-3
TGCGCCAGCAGTCAATCGGAAGGGGACTACATGAACACTGAAGCTTTCTTT	CASSQSEGDYMNTEAFF	-	once	TRBV23-1	TRBJ1-1
TGTGCCAGCAGTGAGAGAGACACGCTGCTTTTGGAGCAGTTCTTC	CASSERDTLLLEQFF	-	-	TRBV2	TRBJ2-1
TGTGCCAGCAGTCTACAGGGGGGCTACAATGAGCAGTTCTTC	CASSLQGGYNEQFF	TRBD1	few	TRBV27	TRBJ2-1